These T cell receptor beta chains were read from a single sample in a study of CD8 T cells in Susac syndrome. TCRdb redid the calling of the immunoSEQ multiplex PCR reads with MiXCR, one entry per CDR3 protein. The table records about 160,000 distinct CDR3 sequences, less than 95% of them present only once. Sequences were obtained from CD4+ T cells from PBMCs. The receptor set was obtained from a human donor with multiple sclerosis. CDR3s include the opening cysteine and the closing phenylalanine or tryptophan. A row's size may be missing; if present it is once, few, many or a size class.

CDR3 protein: CASSLRTGSNQPQHF; V gene: TRBV6-2/TRBV6-3; clone size: -
CDR3 protein: CASSFMGGQETQYF; V gene: TRBV6-5; clone size: -
CDR3 protein: CAWSGQAYEQYF; V gene: TRBV30; clone size: -
CDR3 protein: CASSELDQWAQYF; V gene: TRBV18; clone size: -
CDR3 protein: CASSRGGANTGELFF; V gene: TRBV4-3; clone size: -
CDR3 protein: CSATTGGAYNEQFF; V gene: TRBV29-1; clone size: -
CDR3 protein: CSVYSAGATIDEQYF; V gene: TRBV29-1; clone size: -
CDR3 protein: CASSPQGLADYNEQFF; V gene: TRBV28; clone size: -
CDR3 protein: CASRRAGPYNEQFF; V gene: TRBV25-1; clone size: -
CDR3 protein: CASRWTSGRYEQYF; V gene: TRBV28; clone size: -
CDR3 protein: CASSQRTGSYEQYF; V gene: TRBV4-3; clone size: once
CDR3 protein: CASSHGSSSYNEQFF; V gene: TRBV3-1; clone size: -
CDR3 protein: CASSDGLGNNEQFF; V gene: TRBV10-1; clone size: -
CDR3 protein: CASSLTGPQHF; V gene: TRBV12-3/TRBV12-4; clone size: -
CDR3 protein: CASSVIAGGMDTGELFF; V gene: TRBV9; clone size: -
CDR3 protein: CSARVSSYEQYF; V gene: TRBV20-1; clone size: few
CDR3 protein: CSAPYYGYTF; V gene: TRBV20-1; clone size: -
CDR3 protein: CSVDGLASYNEQFF; V gene: TRBV29-1; clone size: -
CDR3 protein: CASSFDTNQETQYF; V gene: TRBV13; clone size: -
CDR3 protein: CASSYRSGSSYEQYF; V gene: TRBV6-6; clone size: few
CDR3 protein: CASSKDEGYTGELFF; V gene: TRBV6-2/TRBV6-3; clone size: -
CDR3 protein: CASSQDPRGGQETQYF; V gene: TRBV4-2; clone size: once
CDR3 protein: CASSFEVGLARTGELFF; V gene: TRBV5-1; clone size: -
CDR3 protein: CASSPPGLAGPHNEQFF; V gene: TRBV3-1; clone size: -
CDR3 protein: CASGSSFGPEQYF; V gene: TRBV12-5; clone size: once
CDR3 protein: CASSLGREHRELFF; V gene: TRBV12-3/TRBV12-4; clone size: -
CDR3 protein: CASSSSGGYEQYF; V gene: TRBV14; clone size: -
CDR3 protein: CASSLGPNTGELFF; V gene: TRBV11-2; clone size: -
CDR3 protein: CASSPPAGKTGELFF; V gene: TRBV18; clone size: -
CDR3 protein: CASSYLPGQDTQYF; V gene: TRBV11-2; clone size: -
CDR3 protein: CASSRREGAAFF; V gene: TRBV27; clone size: -
CDR3 protein: CASRGAFTSTDTQYF; V gene: TRBV6-5; clone size: once
CDR3 protein: CSARETDRLSYEQYF; V gene: TRBV20-1; clone size: -
CDR3 protein: CATRQGGVNEAFF; V gene: TRBV2; clone size: -
CDR3 protein: CASSAGRETYEQYF; V gene: TRBV5-1; clone size: -
CDR3 protein: CASSLFRDKTDTQYF; V gene: TRBV18; clone size: -
CDR3 protein: CASSPISGNTIYF; V gene: TRBV3-1; clone size: -